This record concerns one T cell receptor beta chain sequence. Trimming shortened V by 0 bases and J by 3 bases, and 11 bases separated the two germline ends. The CDR3 consists of 15 residues. Germline V gives CDR1 SGHRS, CDR2 YFSETQ. Expressed TCRB transcripts were sequenced, since all the RNA that had been isolated was reverse transcribed. Sequencing was performed with immunoSEQ multiplex PCR; in TCRdb, only in-frame clones are kept and a portion is missing. The sample lists 400,000 to 600,000 clones, over 25% seen once, with 0.065% in the top ten. The data originate from a study of beta chain features in type 1 diabetes.

The V call is TRBV5-1, the J call TRBJ2-3; unclear D gene. This clonotype was obtained from a man between 18 and 35 years old in good health. The sample was naive CD4+ T cells from blood. CDR3 sequence: CASSLEASRTDTQYF. The CDR3 region has the DNA TGCGCCAGCAGCTTGGAGGCCTCGAGAACAGATACGCAGTATTTT.